The 4 T cell receptor beta chains presented below share a single source sample, sequenced in a study of T-cell memory formation after mild COVID-19. Each CDR3 protein is one row after TCRdb ran MiXCR on the 5' RACE reads. Of around 390,000 distinct CDR3 sequences in the sample, about 17% were seen once. The sequencing input was PBMCs or a T cell subset sorted from them (not recorded which). The receptor source for this set is a man younger than 35 who had mild COVID-19 (a few samples of this study predate the infection). Cell type and time point are not known.

This chain links TRBV5-1 with TRBJ2-3; D unclear. V shed 6 bases and J shed 4 bases, with 18 bases lying between them. From germline, CDR1 is SGHRS and CDR2 YFSETQ. The CDR3 totals 15 residues. The CDR3 protein is CASKKAANHADTQYF. In DNA, the CDR3 is TGCGCCAGCAAAAAAGCAGCCAACCACGCAGATACGCAGTATTTT.

The rearrangement uses TRBV6-5 and TRBJ2-7; 9 bases map to TRBD1. The V and J ends lost 3 bases and 5 bases, in that order; junction bases with no gene match: 8. CDR1 is MNHEY, CDR2 SVGAGI, per germline. CDR3 length equals 15 residues. This CDR3 reads CASSYGTGISHEQYF. In DNA form, the CDR3 reads TGTGCCAGCAGTTATGGGACAGGGATAAGCCACGAGCAGTACTTC.

The chain carries TRBV20-1 and TRBJ2-2; 9 bases fit TRBD1. V trimming: 2 bases; J trimming: 1 base; junction bases outside the gene matches: 5. The CDR3 has 16 amino acids. Germline CDR1 DFQATT, CDR2 SNEGSKA (reference sequence). The CDR3 DNA is TGCAGTGCTAGAAAACCGGGACAGGGGAACACCGGGGAGCTGTTTTTT. It encodes CSARKPGQGNTGELFF.

The V and J genes are TRBV10-3 and TRBJ1-6, with D possibly matching TRBD1 (5 bases). The CDR3 loop spans 15 amino acids. The V end was cut by 8 bases, the J end by 0 bases, with 11 bases between. CDR1 is ENHRY, CDR2 SYGVKD, per germline. CDR3 in DNA: TGTGCCATCTCCACCGACAGCTCCTATAATTCACCCCTCCACTTT. Residues: CAISTDSSYNSPLHF.